This is a list of T cell receptor beta chains from one sample in a study of blood T cell repertoires in COVID-19. Data came from immunoSEQ multiplex PCR; TCRdb stores just in-frame clones and leaves some out. The repertoire holds 100,000 to 150,000 clones, with about 80% as singletons. The sequenced sample consisted of peripheral blood. The receptors come from a human donor in a cohort sampled during active COVID-19. Both conserved end residues are part of each CDR3. D genes are given only for firm matches. Clone size is not always given. Where it is, it says once, few, many or a class for expanded clones.

TRBJ2-5,TRBV7-3,-,TRBD2,CASSLKGLAGEQETQYF,TGTGCCAGCAGCTTAAAGGGACTAGCGGGGGAACAAGAGACCCAGTACTTC
TRBJ2-1,TRBV18,-,TRBD1,CASSPSGQGNNEQFF,TGTGCCAGCTCACCATCGGGACAGGGGAACAATGAGCAGTTCTTC
TRBJ1-5,TRBV28,-,TRBD1,CASSFRGQGGAQHF,TGTGCCAGCAGTTTTAGGGGACAGGGGGGAGCCCAGCATTTT
TRBJ2-7,TRBV28,-,TRBD1,CASLGQGAASYEQYF,TGTGCCAGCCTGGGACAGGGGGCGGCCTCCTACGAGCAGTACTTC
TRBJ2-7,TRBV27,-,TRBD1,CASARIGQEAYEQYF,TGTGCCAGCGCTCGGATTGGACAGGAGGCCTACGAGCAGTACTTC
TRBJ1-5,TRBV5-5,-,TRBD1,CASSPGTGGGNQPQHF,TGTGCCAGCAGCCCTGGGACAGGGGGTGGCAATCAGCCCCAGCATTTT
TRBJ1-1,TRBV30,-,TRBD1,CAWVRQGFVTEAFF,TGTGCCTGGGTGAGACAGGGCTTCGTCACTGAAGCTTTCTTT
TRBJ2-1,TRBV9,-,-,CASSVVLAGNEQFF,TGTGCCAGCAGCGTAGTCCTAGCCGGGAATGAGCAGTTCTTC
TRBJ2-3,TRBV10-3,-,TRBD2,CAISRLAGSTDTQYF,TGTGCCATCAGTCGACTAGCGGGAAGCACAGATACGCAGTATTTT
TRBJ2-4,TRBV4-3,-,TRBD1,CASSTGTETTNIQYF,TGCGCCAGCAGCACCGGGACAGAGACGACTAACATTCAGTACTTC
TRBJ1-1,TRBV7-2,-,-,CASSLTPNTEAFF,TGTGCCAGCAGCTTAACTCCGAACACTGAAGCTTTCTTT
TRBJ2-7,TRBV20-1,-,-,CSARDLHEQYF,TGCAGTGCTAGAGATCTCCACGAGCAGTACTTC
TRBJ1-1,TRBV19,-,TRBD1,CASTGTGATWGTEAFF,TGTGCCAGTACCGGGACAGGCGCAACCTGGGGCACTGAAGCTTTCTTT
TRBJ1-3,TRBV4-2,-,-,CASSQPIPTGEPGNTIYF,TGTGCCAGCAGCCAACCCATACCGACGGGAGAGCCTGGAAACACCATATATTTT
TRBJ2-7,TRBV7-6,-,TRBD1,CASSVRQGENEQYF,TGTGCCAGCAGCGTGAGACAGGGTGAGAACGAGCAGTACTTC
TRBJ2-7,TRBV28,-,TRBD1,CASRDREGYEQYF,TGTGCCAGCAGAGACAGGGAAGGCTACGAGCAGTACTTC
TRBJ2-2,TRBV7-7,few,-,CASSRGQNTGELFF,TGTGCTAGCAGCCGGGGACAGAACACCGGGGAGCTGTTTTTT
TRBJ1-2,TRBV9,-,TRBD1,CASSTTGTYGYTF,TGTGCCAGCAGCACGACAGGGACCTATGGCTACACCTTC
TRBJ2-1,TRBV5-1,-,-,CASSFRGNNEQFF,TGCGCCAGCAGCTTCCGGGGGAACAATGAGCAGTTCTTC
TRBJ2-3,TRBV5-1,-,TRBD1,CASSIGQGADTQYF,TGCGCCAGCAGCATTGGACAGGGGGCAGATACGCAGTATTTT
TRBJ2-7,TRBV2,-,TRBD1,CASTADRGSGEQYF,TGTGCCAGCACCGCAGACAGGGGGTCGGGCGAGCAGTACTTC
TRBJ1-1,TRBV6-6,-,TRBD1,CASSSRGRGFTEAFF,TGTGCCAGCAGTTCCCGAGGCAGGGGGTTCACTGAAGCTTTCTTT
TRBJ1-4,TRBV18,-,-,CASSPRRSDEKLFF,TGTGCCAGCTCACCCCGCCGGTCCGATGAAAAACTGTTTTTT
TRBJ1-5,TRBV19,-,-,CASSIEWGSNQPQHF,TGTGCCAGTAGTATAGAATGGGGCAGCAATCAGCCCCAGCATTTT
TRBJ1-2,TRBV27,-,-,CASSLLSVANYGYTF,TGTGCCAGCAGTTTATTGTCTGTAGCTAACTATGGCTACACCTTC
TRBJ1-2,TRBV2,-,TRBD1,CASQTQGANYGYTF,TGTGCCTCTCAAACACAGGGGGCGAACTATGGCTACACCTTC
TRBJ2-3,TRBV24-1,-,-,CATSDSSGSSTDTQYF,TGTGCCACCAGTGATTCAAGCGGAAGCAGCACAGATACGCAGTATTTT
TRBJ2-7,TRBV3-1/TRBV3-2,-,-,CASSQGVYEQYF,TGTGCCAGCAGCCAAGGAGTCTACGAGCAGTACTTC
TRBJ2-1,TRBV6-6,-,TRBD2,CATISGGRSNEQFF,TGTGCCACCATTAGCGGGGGGCGAAGCAATGAGCAGTTCTTC
TRBJ1-1,TRBV19,-,-,CASSERTPSNTEAFF,TGTGCCAGTAGTGAACGGACACCTTCGAACACTGAAGCTTTCTTT
TRBJ1-4,TRBV5-5,-,-,CASSLAQANEKLFF,TGTGCCAGCAGCTTGGCACAGGCTAATGAAAAACTGTTTTTT
TRBJ1-2,TRBV27,-,TRBD1,CASSGQGDGYTF,TGTGCCAGCAGCGGACAGGGCGACGGCTACACCTTC
TRBJ2-7,TRBV5-4,-,TRBD2,CASSLVGGGTDEQYF,TGTGCCAGCAGCTTGGTTGGCGGGGGGACGGACGAGCAGTACTTC
TRBJ2-1,TRBV6-5,once,-,CASSYTQGTKLGEQFF,TGTGCCAGCAGTTACACGCAGGGTACGAAATTAGGTGAGCAGTTCTTC
TRBJ2-4,TRBV5-4,-,-,CASSFLPLRSLAKNIQYF,TGTGCCAGCAGCTTCCTACCCCTTCGCTCTCTAGCCAAAAACATTCAGTACTTC
TRBJ1-1,TRBV7-9,once,TRBD1,CASSLGRRDRGTEAFF,TGTGCCAGCAGCTTAGGGAGGCGGGACAGGGGCACTGAAGCTTTCTTT
TRBJ2-6,TRBV18,-,-,CASSPQQRVGANVLTF,TGTGCCAGCTCACCCCAACAGCGGGTTGGGGCCAACGTCCTGACTTTC